The 26 T cell receptor beta chains given below trace back to one sample, sequenced in a study of blood T cell repertoires in COVID-19 (dated by TCRdb to the early 2020s). Library method: the immunoSEQ multiplex PCR assay. The immuneACCESS repertoire file appears here via TCRdb, limited to in-frame rearrangements. These files lack a portion of the clones; in checked studies, under half of the deficit traces to unresolved V genes, and the cause of the others is not known. Recorded for this sample are 90,000 to 100,000 clones; 85% of them occurred a single time. Of the sample, 35% to 40% is held by the ten largest clones. What was sequenced was peripheral blood. The source is a man older than 75 with acute or convalescent COVID-19.

This clone was counted a few times. V usage is TRBV19 and J usage is TRBJ1-2, with TRBD1 as a possible D gene (5 bases). Trimming took off 2 bases at V and 2 bases at J, with 9 bases between the two ends. The germline CDR1 and CDR2 sequences are LNHDA and SQIVND (reference sequence). The CDR3 runs 14 residues. The CDR3 DNA is TGTGCCAGTAGTATAAACAGGTCGAACTATGGCTACACCTTC. Protein sequence: CASSINRSNYGYTF.

There are a few counts of this clone. J is TRBJ2-7 and V is TRBV5-4; 9 bases match TRBD2. CDR3 size: 16 residues. Germline V gene lookup returns CDR1 SGHNT and CDR2 YYREEE (reference sequence). With V trimmed by 3 bases and J by 4 bases, 11 bases remained unmatched. The DNA for the CDR3 is TGTGCCAGCAGCTCCCGACTAGCGGAAAGCCCTTACGAGCAGTACTTC. Protein product: CASSSRLAESPYEQYF.

The chain recombines TRBV19 with TRBJ2-1; tentatively, D is TRBD1 (6 bases). This CDR3 contains 15 residues. Looked up from germline, CDR1 is LNHDA and CDR2 is SQIVND (reference sequence). V was trimmed by 5 bases and J by 1 base, leaving 12 bases between them. The CDR3: CASSFTQGSYNEQFF. CDR3 DNA sequence: TGTGCCAGTAGTTTTACACAGGGTTCCTACAATGAGCAGTTCTTC.

This clone appeared a single time. This sequence joins TRBV6-2 or TRBV6-3 and TRBJ2-2; weak D call: TRBD1 (5 bases). The germline CDR1 and CDR2 sequences are MNHEY and SVGEGT. The CDR3 is made up of 12 amino acids. Trimming shortened V by 1 base and J by 9 bases, and 6 bases separated the two germline ends. The CDR3 spells CASSYWGRELFF. In nucleotides, the CDR3 is TGTGCCAGCAGTTACTGGGGCCGGGAGCTGTTTTTT.

This chain joins TRBV11-3 and TRBJ2-1, with a possible D match to TRBD2 (5 bases). The CDR3 is made up of 14 amino acids. The V and J ends lost 1 base and 2 bases respectively, with 6 bases between them. Germline CDR1 reads SGHNT; CDR2 reads YENEEA. CDR3 in DNA: TGTGCCAGCAGCTTAGGGACTCCCTACAATGAGCAGTTCTTC. Amino acid sequence: CASSLGTPYNEQFF.

The rearrangement joins TRBV7-2 to TRBJ1-2; D possibly corresponds to TRBD1 (6 bases). The ends were cut back, 2 bases at V and 2 bases at J, with 12 bases in the middle. The CDR3 totals 15 residues. The V gene's germline CDR1 is SGHTA and CDR2 FQGNSA. As DNA, the CDR3 is TGTGCCAGCAGCTTATTGACAGGCATGAACTATGGCTACACCTTC. Its translation is CASSLLTGMNYGYTF.

J is TRBJ2-5 and V is TRBV29-1, with D possibly TRBD2 on 6 matching bases. This CDR3 is built from 16 residues. V shed 0 bases and J shed 5 bases, with 19 bases lying between them. Per germline, CDR1 SQVTM and CDR2 ANQGSEA. CDR3 loop: CSVEDSSRRVGETQYF. CDR3 DNA sequence: TGCAGCGTTGAAGATTCTAGCAGGAGGGTCGGGGAGACCCAGTACTTC.

The chain combines TRBV27 with TRBJ1-3; D is perhaps TRBD1 (5 bases). The V gene's germline CDR1 is MNHEY and CDR2 SMNVEV (reference sequence). V gave up 2 bases and J gave up 4 bases, with 9 bases separating them. The CDR3 length is 14 residues. The CDR3 loop reads CASSLSRAGNTIYF. Here the CDR3 DNA reads TGTGCCAGCAGTTTAAGCAGGGCAGGAAACACCATATATTTT.

The chain combines TRBV7-3 with TRBJ2-5, with TRBD2 matching 9 bases. The germline CDR1 and CDR2 sequences are SGHTA and FQGTGA. With 3 bases clipped from V and 5 bases from J, the junction kept 1 base outside the gene matches. CDR3 length equals 13 residues. The DNA for the CDR3 is TGTGCCAGCAGCTTTGGACTAGCGGAGACCCAGTACTTC. This sequence encodes CASSFGLAETQYF.

CDR3 sequence: CASRVTSLGATDTQYF. The CDR3 nucleotides read TGTGCCAGCAGGGTGACTAGCTTAGGGGCCACAGATACGCAGTATTTT. J is TRBJ2-3 and V is TRBV28; 7 bases match TRBD2. The CDR3 has 16 residues. Germline CDR1 reads MDHEN; CDR2 reads SYDVKM. The trim removed 6 bases at V and 2 bases at J, leaving 11 bases unmatched. The variable domain in full, completed from reference TRBV28 and TRBJ2-3, reads DVKVTQSSRYLVKRTGEKVFLECVQDMDHENMFWYRQDPGLGLRLIYFSYDVKMKEKGDIPEGYSVSREKKERFSLILESASTNQTSMYLCASRVTSLGATDTQYFGPGTRLTVL.

The V and J genes are TRBV6-6 and TRBJ2-1; 8 nucleotides agree with TRBD1. Germline V lookup: CDR1 MNHNY, CDR2 SVGAGI (reference sequence). CDR3 length: 16 amino acids. The V gene end was trimmed by 0 bases and the J gene end by 3 bases; junction bases not matched to a gene: 4. CDR3 amino acids: CASSYSGTGHYNEQFF. CDR3 in DNA: TGTGCCAGCAGTTACTCTGGGACAGGTCACTACAATGAGCAGTTCTTC.

CDR3 nucleotide sequence: TGTGCCAGCGCGGCGGGAGGCTACGAGCAGTACTTC. Translation: CASAAGGYEQYF. The gene calls are TRBV2 and TRBJ2-7; 8 nucleotides agree with TRBD2. The CDR3 runs to 12 residues. V lost 8 bases, J lost 3 bases, and 3 bases stayed unmatched. The germline gives CDR1 SNHLY, CDR2 FYNNEI.

The J gene is TRBJ2-7, the V gene TRBV28, with 9 bases identical to TRBD2. Germline trimming cut 5 bases from V and 3 bases from J; bases unmatched to any gene: 17. Germline loops: CDR1 MDHEN, CDR2 SYDVKM. This CDR3 comprises 18 residues. The CDR3 DNA reads as TGTGCCAGCAGTCAGATTAGTGGACTAGCGTTCGGGAACTACGAGCAGTACTTC. Protein product: CASSQISGLAFGNYEQYF.

This chain joins TRBV6-6 and TRBJ2-7, with unresolved D. Germline-derived CDR1 and CDR2 are MNHNY and SVGAGI (reference sequence). With 0 bases removed from V and 0 bases from J, the gap between germline ends came to 6 bases. The CDR3 contains 14 residues. In DNA form, the CDR3 reads TGTGCCAGCAGTTACTCGTCGGGCTCCTACGAGCAGTACTTC. Its translation is CASSYSSGSYEQYF.

V is TRBV28 and J is TRBJ2-1; D is undetermined. Trimming pared 5 bases from V and 5 bases from J, leaving 34 bases between. The CDR3 spans 21 residues. Germline V gene lookup returns CDR1 MDHEN and CDR2 SYDVKM. In DNA form, the CDR3 reads TGTGCCAGCAGTATACTCTTTTTCCCCTCAAGAACAGTCCGCCTCGACAATGAGCAGTTCTTC. It codes for CASSILFFPSRTVRLDNEQFF.

The rearrangement joins TRBV20-1 to TRBJ2-1, with a tentative D call TRBD2 (6 bases). The CDR3 runs 14 residues. Looked up from germline, CDR1 is DFQATT and CDR2 is SNEGSKA (reference sequence). Trimming stripped 3 bases from V and 5 bases from J, with 14 bases between. The CDR3 nucleotides read TGCAGTGCTAGTTCCGGGGGACCTAACAATGAGCAGTTCTTC. Protein: CSASSGGPNNEQFF.

The V gene is TRBV15, the J gene TRBJ1-1; unclear D gene. The length of the CDR3 is 12 residues. Germline assignment: CDR1 LNHNV and CDR2 YYDKDF (reference sequence). The V gene lost 1 base and the J gene lost 10 bases, with 10 bases spanning the gap. CDR3 nucleotides: TGTGCCACCAGCAGAGTCGAGGGAGCAGCTTTCTTT. Translation: CATSRVEGAAFF.

The V and J genes are TRBV5-1 and TRBJ2-7; 10 bases are shared with TRBD1. J was trimmed by 3 bases and V by 4 bases; bases with no gene match: 10. The CDR3 contains 16 residues. Germline V lookup: CDR1 SGHRS, CDR2 YFSETQ. Here the CDR3 DNA reads TGCGCCAGCAGCGCAGCCGGGACAGGGGTATTCTACGAGCAGTACTTC. Translated, it gives CASSAAGTGVFYEQYF.

The chain has TRBV13 and TRBJ1-1; D is undetermined. The V and J ends lost 5 bases and 1 base respectively, with 14 bases between them. Germline CDR1 PRHDT, CDR2 FYEKMQ (reference sequence). The CDR3 runs to 15 residues. The CDR3 is CASSVLGEKNTEAFF. Written as DNA, the CDR3 is TGTGCCAGCAGCGTACTCGGGGAGAAGAACACTGAAGCTTTCTTT.

The chain carries TRBV20-1 and TRBJ2-3; TRBD1 aligns across 7 bases. Per the germline V gene, CDR1 is DFQATT and CDR2 is SNEGSKA (reference sequence). The CDR3 totals 16 residues. Trimming cost V 3 bases and J 0 bases; bases outside gene matches: 9. DNA of the CDR3: TGCAGTGCTAGTTGGACCTTCAGGGGGAGCACAGATACGCAGTATTTT. This gives the protein CSASWTFRGSTDTQYF.

V usage is TRBV7-9 and J usage is TRBJ2-7, with TRBD1 matching over 8 bases. V lost 5 bases and J lost 7; bases outside the gene matches: 13. CDR3 length: 15 amino acids. Germline V lookup: CDR1 SEHNR, CDR2 FQNEAQ (reference sequence). Here the CDR3 reads CASSPTVGTGGEQYF. CDR3 DNA sequence: TGTGCCAGCAGCCCGACAGTGGGGACAGGAGGGGAGCAGTACTTC.

The gene calls are TRBV19 and TRBJ2-5; D may be TRBD1 (6 bases). V was pared by 8 bases and J by 0 bases, with 13 bases between. CDR1 is LNHDA and CDR2 is SQIVND in the germline V gene (reference sequence). This CDR3 region has 14 residues. CDR3 bases: TGTGCCAGTGGACCAACAGGGAACCAAGAGACCCAGTACTTC. Translation: CASGPTGNQETQYF.

The rearrangement links TRBV5-6 to TRBJ2-5, with 10 nucleotides matching TRBD2. This CDR3 region has 15 residues. V lost 4 bases, J lost 2 bases, and 5 bases stayed unmatched. Germline loops: CDR1 SGHDT, CDR2 YYEEEE. CDR3 nucleotides: TGTGCCAGCAGCCTAGCGGGAGTCGGACAAGAGACCCAGTACTTC. Amino acid sequence: CASSLAGVGQETQYF.

This chain joins TRBV4-3 and TRBJ2-5; possibly TRBD2 for D (6 bases). Germline V gene sequence: CDR1 LGHNA, CDR2 YSLEER. This CDR3 spans 14 amino acids. Trimming left V 3 bases short and J 4 bases short, with 12 bases between. The CDR3 here is CASSHRLGPETQYF. DNA for the CDR3: TGCGCCAGCAGCCATCGACTAGGACCAGAGACCCAGTACTTC.

This clone was detected only once. This sample includes further DNA sequences coding for the same CDR3. The gene calls are TRBV6-1 and TRBJ1-3, with D possibly TRBD1 on 5 matching bases. The CDR3 has 15 amino acids. The V and J ends lost 3 bases and 2 bases respectively, with 11 bases between them. CDR1 and CDR2 from the germline V gene are MNHNS and SASEGT. The CDR3, as DNA: TGTGCCAGCAGTGAGGGTTGGGGGGCTGGAAACACCATATATTTT. Translating it yields CASSEGWGAGNTIYF.

This chain joins TRBV3-1 (or the pseudogene TRBV3-2) and TRBJ1-1; D remains ambiguous. Trimming took 0 bases from V and 10 from J, leaving 9 bases between them. This CDR3 contains 12 residues. Germline CDR1 LGHDT, CDR2 YNNKEL (reference sequence). Written as DNA, the CDR3 is TGTGCCAGCAGCCAAGATCGGGGAAGAGCTTTCTTT. It encodes CASSQDRGRAFF.